This is a list of T cell receptor beta chains from one sample in a study of blood T cell repertoires in COVID-19. The method was immunoSEQ multiplex PCR; TCRdb's version includes in-frame clones alone and lacks a portion of them. Counted here are fewer than 120,000 clones, roughly nine tenths occurring once; the ten biggest clones make up around 4.9%. The specimen sequenced was peripheral blood. The source of these receptors is a human donor in a cohort sampled during active COVID-19. Each CDR3 is given with its conserved first and last residue. A D gene is named only where the DNA matches it firmly. Size is stated for part of the rows, as once, few or many counts, or as a class when the clone is expanded.

J: TRBJ2-7
D: TRBD2
V: TRBV6-5
size: .
DNA: TGTGCCAGCAGTTACGAGCGGGGCTCCTACGAGCAGTACTTC
CDR3: CASSYERGSYEQYF

J: TRBJ1-2
D: .
V: TRBV7-2
size: .
DNA: TGTGCCAGCAGCCCAACAGGAGGGGCGGAGGGAACCTTC
CDR3: CASSPTGGAEGTF

J: TRBJ2-3
D: TRBD1
V: TRBV7-6
size: .
DNA: TGTGCCAGCAGCTTAGCACCCGGGACAGTGATCACAGATACGCAGTATTTT
CDR3: CASSLAPGTVITDTQYF

J: TRBJ2-3
D: TRBD1
V: TRBV6-4
size: .
DNA: TGTGCCAGCGCACAGGGGGCTAGCACAGATACGCAGTATTTT
CDR3: CASAQGASTDTQYF

J: TRBJ1-2
D: .
V: TRBV19
size: .
DNA: TGTGCCAGTAGTATTTCGCCAGGGATTGACTATGGCTACACCTTC
CDR3: CASSISPGIDYGYTF

J: TRBJ1-1
D: TRBD1
V: TRBV28
size: .
DNA: TGTGCCAGCAACGACGGACAGGGAGCTTTCTTT
CDR3: CASNDGQGAFF

J: TRBJ1-1
D: TRBD1
V: TRBV19
size: .
DNA: TGTGCCAGTGAGGCTTTATCCAGGGGGCATACTGAAGCTTTCTTT
CDR3: CASEALSRGHTEAFF

J: TRBJ1-1
D: TRBD1
V: TRBV4-1
size: .
DNA: TGCGCCAGCAGCTCTCAGGGGGCCGACACTGAAGCTTTCTTT
CDR3: CASSSQGADTEAFF

J: TRBJ1-3
D: .
V: TRBV6-5
size: .
DNA: TGTGCCAGCAGTCGGGCGGGGAGCTCTGGAAACACCATATATTTT
CDR3: CASSRAGSSGNTIYF

J: TRBJ1-1
D: .
V: TRBV10-3
size: .
DNA: TGTGCCATCAGTGAGATGGCAGTGAACACTGAAGCTTTCTTT
CDR3: CAISEMAVNTEAFF

J: TRBJ1-3
D: .
V: TRBV11-2
size: .
DNA: TGTGCCAGCAGCCTTACCGACACGATACTCACTGGAAACACCATATATTTT
CDR3: CASSLTDTILTGNTIYF

J: TRBJ1-1
D: .
V: TRBV6-5
size: .
DNA: TGTGCCAGCAGTTCACAGCCAGGGAGGACTGAAGCTTTCTTT
CDR3: CASSSQPGRTEAFF

J: TRBJ2-1
D: TRBD2
V: TRBV7-3
size: .
DNA: TGTGCCAGCAGCACGGGGGGGCCGGGCAATGAGCAGTTCTTC
CDR3: CASSTGGPGNEQFF

J: TRBJ2-7
D: TRBD1
V: TRBV18
size: few
DNA: TGTGCCAGCTCACGTAAATCAGGACAGGGTCCCTTCTCCTACGAGCAGTACTTC
CDR3: CASSRKSGQGPFSYEQYF

J: TRBJ1-2
D: .
V: TRBV12-3/TRBV12-4
size: .
DNA: TGTGCCAGCAGTTTAGCCCCAGGGTATGGCTACACCTTC
CDR3: CASSLAPGYGYTF

J: TRBJ1-5
D: .
V: TRBV30
size: many
DNA: TGTGCCTGGAGTGGGGGCCTTAGCAATCAGCCCCAGCATTTT
CDR3: CAWSGGLSNQPQHF

J: TRBJ1-2
D: .
V: TRBV7-9
size: .
DNA: TGTGCCAGCAGCTTACAGGCGCCCCTAAACTATGGCTACACCTTC
CDR3: CASSLQAPLNYGYTF

J: TRBJ2-3
D: TRBD2
V: TRBV10-2
size: .
DNA: TGCGCCAGCAGTTTCTCTAGCGGGAGGGTCACAGATACGCAGTATTTT
CDR3: CASSFSSGRVTDTQYF

J: TRBJ2-1
D: .
V: TRBV3-1/TRBV3-2
size: .
DNA: TGTGCCAGCAGAAGGAGGGACGGCCCCAACAATGAGCAGTTCTTC
CDR3: CASRRRDGPNNEQFF

J: TRBJ2-7
D: .
V: TRBV6-1
size: .
DNA: TGTGCCAGCAGTAGGGGCAGCTTAGCGGACGAGCAGTACTTC
CDR3: CASSRGSLADEQYF

J: TRBJ2-3
D: .
V: TRBV28
size: .
DNA: TGTGCCAGCAGTAACCACAGGGACACAGATACGCAGTATTTT
CDR3: CASSNHRDTDTQYF

J: TRBJ2-3
D: .
V: TRBV10-3
size: .
DNA: TGTGCCATCAGTGAACAAACAGATACGCAGTATTTT
CDR3: CAISEQTDTQYF

J: TRBJ2-5
D: TRBD1
V: TRBV7-8
size: .
DNA: TGTGCCAGCAGCCCCCGGGACAGGTTCCAAGAGACCCAGTACTTC
CDR3: CASSPRDRFQETQYF

J: TRBJ2-1
D: TRBD1
V: TRBV24-1
size: .
DNA: TGTGCCACCAGTGATCGACAGGGGACCACCTACAATGAGCAGTTCTTC
CDR3: CATSDRQGTTYNEQFF

J: TRBJ1-2
D: TRBD1
V: TRBV6-5
size: .
DNA: TGTGCCAGCAGGCAGACAGGGTGGCGTGGCTACACCTTC
CDR3: CASRQTGWRGYTF

J: TRBJ2-1
D: TRBD1
V: TRBV6-6
size: .
DNA: TGTGCCAGCAGTTATGCGACAGGGGAGTTATATGAGCAGTTCTTC
CDR3: CASSYATGELYEQFF

J: TRBJ2-7
D: .
V: TRBV5-1
size: .
DNA: TGCGCCAGCAGCTTCGGACTCGGGACCTACGAGCAGTACTTC
CDR3: CASSFGLGTYEQYF

J: TRBJ2-4
D: .
V: TRBV30
size: .
DNA: TGTGCCTGGGCGGGACTAGCCAAAAACATTCAGTACTTC
CDR3: CAWAGLAKNIQYF

J: TRBJ2-5
D: .
V: TRBV6-5
size: .
DNA: TGTGCCAGCAGTTACGGTGGCGGGGTCCGCGAGACCCAGTACTTC
CDR3: CASSYGGGVRETQYF

J: TRBJ2-2
D: TRBD1
V: TRBV19
size: .
DNA: TGTGCCAGTAGTCGCCGGGACAGGGGTGGGGGCGGTGTCACCGGGGAGCTGTTTTTT
CDR3: CASSRRDRGGGGVTGELFF

J: TRBJ2-3
D: .
V: TRBV2
size: once
DNA: TGTGCCAGCAGGGGACACAGGGCGTCAACAGATACGCAGTATTTT
CDR3: CASRGHRASTDTQYF

J: TRBJ2-3
D: TRBD2
V: TRBV28
size: .
DNA: TGTGCCAGCAAATCCAGCGGGAGACTCTCAGATACGCAGTATTTT
CDR3: CASKSSGRLSDTQYF

J: TRBJ2-7
D: TRBD2
V: TRBV28
size: .
DNA: TGTGCCAGCAGTTTCCACCCTCTTAGCGGGTCCTACTACGAGCAGTACTTC
CDR3: CASSFHPLSGSYYEQYF

J: TRBJ2-7
D: TRBD1
V: TRBV18
size: .
DNA: TGTGCCAGCTCACTAACAGGGGTGAGGTACGAGCAGTACTTC
CDR3: CASSLTGVRYEQYF

J: TRBJ2-3
D: TRBD2
V: TRBV9
size: .
DNA: TGTGCCAGCAGCCCGGGACTAGCGGGAGGTAGCACAGATACGCAGTATTTT
CDR3: CASSPGLAGGSTDTQYF

J: TRBJ2-7
D: .
V: TRBV5-6
size: .
DNA: TGTGCCAGCAGCTTGGTAGTTTCCTACGAGCAGTACTTC
CDR3: CASSLVVSYEQYF

J: TRBJ2-1
D: TRBD1
V: TRBV5-1
size: .
DNA: TGCGCCAGCAGCACAGGGGGTAATGCCTACAATGAGCAGTTCTTC
CDR3: CASSTGGNAYNEQFF

J: TRBJ1-5
D: TRBD1
V: TRBV19
size: .
DNA: TGTGCCAGTAGTATAGTTGAAGCGGGGGACAGAGCTAGGTATTTT
CDR3: CASSIVEAGDRARYF

J: TRBJ2-1
D: .
V: TRBV6-4
size: .
DNA: TGTGCCAGCAGGGGAGTAGGGAATGAGCAGTTCTTC
CDR3: CASRGVGNEQFF

J: TRBJ2-3
D: TRBD2
V: TRBV7-9
size: .
DNA: TGTGCCAGCAGCTTGGGGGCGGGAGGTTGGGCCACAGATACGCAGTATTTT
CDR3: CASSLGAGGWATDTQYF

J: TRBJ2-1
D: TRBD1
V: TRBV27
size: once
DNA: TGTGCCAGCAGTTTATCCGCCGGGACAGGGGTAAATGAGCAGTTCTTC
CDR3: CASSLSAGTGVNEQFF

J: TRBJ1-2
D: .
V: TRBV28
size: .
DNA: TGTGCCAGCAGTTTATCTGTTATCTATGGCTACACCTTC
CDR3: CASSLSVIYGYTF

J: TRBJ2-1
D: TRBD2
V: TRBV5-1
size: .
DNA: TGCGCCAGCAGCTGGCGGGCTAGCGGGAGAGCTACCACCGGATTTTACAATGAGCAGTTCTTC
CDR3: CASSWRASGRATTGFYNEQFF